This T cell receptor (beta chain) was retrieved from a study of control samples from healthy donors and cancer patients (dated by TCRdb to between 2020 and 2021). Concerning this clone itself: Its recognized antigen is unknown. No much larger clone is present one base from it, and per-base qualities are unavailable.

Library prep was done by the immunoSEQ multiplex PCR assay. TCRdb took over this immuneACCESS table, retaining in-frame rearrangements with V and J assigned. Such tables are incomplete; in checked studies, under half of the missing clones stem from an unresolved V gene, and the remainder is unexplained. The sample has some 110,000 clones on record, 88% of them singletons. The ten largest clones capture 2.3% of the sample. Reading from cysteine to phenylalanine, the CDR3 counts 17 amino acids. CDR3 DNA only is kept here, 51 bases in frame from base 1. The V end loses 4 bases and the J end loses 0 bases, and a stretch of 16 bases separates them. For CDR1 and CDR2, the germline V gene (reference sequence) lists LNHDA and SQIVND.

This chain joins TRBV19 to TRBJ1-5; matching of 6 bases hints at TRBD1 as the D gene. The sequence was obtained from a woman in her 70s in good health. The sample taken for sequencing was blood. The encoded CDR3 is CASSRGAGPYSNQPQHF. The DNA sequence is as follows: TGTGCCAGTAGTAGGGGGGCAGGGCCCTATAGCAATCAGCCCCAGCATTTT. Extended through the reference TRBV19 and TRBJ1-5 proteins, this CDR3 yields the full variable domain: DGGITQSPKYLFRKEGQNVTLSCEQNLNHDAMYWYRQDPGQGLRLIYYSQIVNDFQKGDIAEGYSVSREKKESFPLTVTSAQKNPTAFYLCASSRGAGPYSNQPQHFGDGTRLSIL.